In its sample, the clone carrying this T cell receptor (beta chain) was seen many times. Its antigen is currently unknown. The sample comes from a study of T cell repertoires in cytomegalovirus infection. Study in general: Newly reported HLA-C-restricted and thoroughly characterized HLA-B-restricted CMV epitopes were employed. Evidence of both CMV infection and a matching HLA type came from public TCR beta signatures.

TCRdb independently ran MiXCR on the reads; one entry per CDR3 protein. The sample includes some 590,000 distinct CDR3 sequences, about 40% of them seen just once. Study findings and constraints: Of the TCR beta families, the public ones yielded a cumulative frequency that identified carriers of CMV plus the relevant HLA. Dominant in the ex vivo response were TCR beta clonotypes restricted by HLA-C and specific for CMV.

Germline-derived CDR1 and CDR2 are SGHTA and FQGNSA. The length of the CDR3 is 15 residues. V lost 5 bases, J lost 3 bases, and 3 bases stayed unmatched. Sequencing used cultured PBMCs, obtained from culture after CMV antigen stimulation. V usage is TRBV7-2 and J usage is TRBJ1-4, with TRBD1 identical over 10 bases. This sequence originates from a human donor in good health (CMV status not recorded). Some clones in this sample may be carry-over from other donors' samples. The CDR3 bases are TGTGCCAGCAGCCCCGGACAGGGGGCTAATGAAAAACTGTTTTTT. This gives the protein CASSPGQGANEKLFF.